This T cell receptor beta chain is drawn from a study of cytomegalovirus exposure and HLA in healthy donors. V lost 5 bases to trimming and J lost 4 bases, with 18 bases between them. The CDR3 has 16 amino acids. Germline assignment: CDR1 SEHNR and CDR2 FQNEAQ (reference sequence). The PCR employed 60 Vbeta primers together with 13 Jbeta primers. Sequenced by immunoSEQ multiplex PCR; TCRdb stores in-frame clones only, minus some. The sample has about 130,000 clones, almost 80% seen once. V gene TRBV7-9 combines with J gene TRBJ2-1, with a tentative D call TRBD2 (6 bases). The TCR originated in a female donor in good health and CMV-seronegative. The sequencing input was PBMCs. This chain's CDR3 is CASSRQYSGGYNEQFF. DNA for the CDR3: TGTGCCAGCAGCCGCCAATATAGCGGAGGATACAATGAGCAGTTCTTC.